This T cell receptor (beta chain) originates from a study of molecular identifiers for immune sequencing clone quantification. A single record per CDR3 protein comes from TCRdb applying MiXCR to the PCR reads. The sample consists of around 480,000 distinct CDR3 sequences, around 25% of them appearing once. This CDR3 comprises 14 residues. From germline, CDR1 is SGHDT and CDR2 YYEEEE. The V and J ends lost 4 bases and 5 bases, in that order; junction bases with no gene match: 6. The genes are TRBV5-6 and TRBJ2-1, with 7 bases that match TRBD1. Sequencing was performed on naive CD8+ T cells from blood, with Jurkat cell RNA spiked in. The subset: FACS-sorted CD8+CD4-CCR7+CD45RA+ naive T cells. This clonotype was sampled from a human donor in good health. Some libraries in this study had Jurkat cell RNA spiked in. The CDR3 nucleotides are TGTGCCAGCAGCCCCGGGACAGAAGACAATGAGCAGTTCTTC. Its protein is CASSPGTEDNEQFF.